Presented here are 21 T cell receptor beta chains from one specimen sequenced in a study of T cell clonality in common variable immunodeficiency. Method: immunoSEQ multiplex PCR; TCRdb's copy keeps in-frame clones and lacks some. The table lists 40,000 to 45,000 clones, no singletons, with 0.68% in the top ten. Sequences were obtained from peripheral blood mononuclear cells. The receptor set was obtained from a person aged 18 to 70 in good health.

This clone was detected many times. Read sequence stops 3 residues before the CDR3 end, and the germline J gene provides the missing end. V is TRBV30 and J is TRBJ1-1; D may be TRBD1 (5 bases). Germline V gives CDR1 GTSNPN, CDR2 SVGIG (reference sequence). V was trimmed by 8 bases and J by 0 bases, leaving 13 bases between them. The CDR3 totals 13 residues. The CDR3 sequence: CALGRGMNTEAFF. The part of the CDR3 DNA that was read is TGTGCCCTGGGAAGGGGAATGAACACTGAA.

This clone has at least ten counts. The read stops 3 residues short of the end of the CDR3; the missing end is completed from the germline J gene. The rearrangement joins TRBV20-1 to TRBJ2-1, with 8 bases fitting TRBD1. Germline V gene data show CDR1 as DFQATT and CDR2 as SNEGSKA (reference sequence). The CDR3 consists of 14 residues. V lost 5 bases and J lost 1; bases outside the gene matches: 4. Incomplete CDR3 DNA: TGCAGTGCTCCCGACAGGGGATCCTACAATGAG. Its translation is CSAPDRGSYNE. The entire CDR3 sequence reads CSAPDRGSYNEQFF.

This clone was counted many times. The CDR3 goes on 3 residues after the read ends, and that part is filled in from the germline J gene. J is TRBJ2-5 and V is TRBV2; D remains unclear. The V gene lost 8 bases and the J gene lost 5 bases, with 12 bases spanning the gap. CDR1 and CDR2 from the germline V gene are SNHLY and FYNNEI. The CDR3 is 12 residues long. CDR3: CASQAGEETQYF. The DNA read from the CDR3 is TGTGCCAGCCAGGCAGGCGAGGAGACC.

This clone has at least ten counts. Read sequence stops 3 residues before the CDR3 end, and the germline J gene provides the missing end. The chain recombines TRBV6-1 with TRBJ1-2; 7 bases match TRBD1. The CDR3 runs 15 residues. The trim removed 4 bases at V and 4 bases at J, leaving 9 bases unmatched. Per the germline V gene, CDR1 is MNHNS and CDR2 is SASEGT. CDR3 in amino acids: CASSAGTAIRYGYTF. Incomplete CDR3 DNA: TGTGCCAGCAGTGCGGGGACAGCCATCCGCTATGGC.

This clone appeared many times. The read terminates 3 residues ahead of where the CDR3 ends, so the germline J gene completes it. The chain carries TRBV20-1 and TRBJ2-7, with 8 nucleotides matching TRBD2. The V and J ends lost 1 base and 4 bases, in that order; junction bases with no gene match: 6. Germline V gene lookup returns CDR1 DFQATT and CDR2 SNEGSKA (reference sequence). The CDR3 runs to 14 residues. CDR3 sequence: CSARGSGSRYEQYF. The sequenced part of the CDR3 DNA is TGCAGTGCTAGAGGAAGCGGGAGTAGGTACGAG.

There are many counts of this clone. The CDR3 end falls 3 residues outside the read, so it is completed with the germline J gene. The V gene is TRBV14, the J gene TRBJ2-7, with D uncertain. V was pared by 4 bases and J by 4 bases, with 11 bases between. Germline values: CDR1 SGHDN, CDR2 FVKESK. This CDR3 is 13 amino acids long. The CDR3 DNA, read in part, is TGTGCCAGCAGCCCTCTCTTAGCATACGAG. Its translation: CASSPLLAYE. In full, the CDR3 reads CASSPLLAYEQYF.

In regard to this clone: The CDR3 end falls 3 residues outside the read, so it is completed with the germline J gene. The chain joins TRBV19 to TRBJ2-2; TRBD1 might be the D (6 bases). CDR3 length: 15 residues. CDR1 is LNHDA, CDR2 SQIVND, per germline (reference sequence). V was shortened by 5 bases and J by 1 base, with 11 bases between the two germline ends. CDR3 DNA, as far as it was read: TGTGCCAGTAGTGAAGGACAGCTGAACACCGGGGAG. This codes for CASSEGQLNTGE. The CDR3 reads in full as CASSEGQLNTGELFF.

This clone was seen ten or more times. With the read ending 3 residues before the CDR3 end, the germline J gene is used to fill in that end. This sequence joins TRBV4-2 and TRBJ1-1; possibly TRBD1 for D (5 bases). The V end was cut by 0 bases, the J end by 1 base, with 12 bases between. The CDR3 is 16 amino acids. Germline CDR1 is LGHNA and CDR2 is YNFKEQ. The chain's CDR3 is CASSQEALTENTEAFF. The DNA read from the CDR3 is TGTGCCAGCAGCCAAGAAGCCCTGACAGAGAACACTGAA.

This clone was picked up many times. The sequenced part of the CDR3 DNA is TGCAGTGCTCAAGACTACCAAGAGACC. Its protein is CSAQDYQET. The whole CDR3 sequence reads CSAQDYQETQYF. V is TRBV20-1 and J is TRBJ2-5; no reliable D call. With the read ending 3 residues before the CDR3 end, the germline J gene is used to fill in that end. The V gene lost 5 bases and the J gene lost 0 bases, with 7 bases spanning the gap. The CDR3 totals 12 residues. Per the germline V gene, CDR1 is DFQATT and CDR2 is SNEGSKA (reference sequence).

This clone showed up many times. The read finishes 3 residues shy of the CDR3 end, and the germline J gene is used to complete it. This chain connects TRBV20-1 to TRBJ2-7; 7 bases are a match to TRBD1. V was pared by 2 bases and J by 0 bases, with 1 base of the junction left unmatched. This CDR3 is built from 13 residues. Germline values: CDR1 DFQATT, CDR2 SNEGSKA (reference sequence). The DNA read from the CDR3 is TGCAGTGCTAGACGGGACAGCTCCTACGAG. Translated, it gives CSARRDSSYE. The entire CDR3 protein is CSARRDSSYEQYF.

This clone was seen ten or more times. The CDR3 goes on 3 residues after the read ends, and that part is filled in from the germline J gene. The gene calls are TRBV13 and TRBJ2-1; 7 nucleotides match TRBD1. J gave up 6 bases and V 0 bases, and 8 bases lay outside the gene matches. The CDR3 sequence is 16 residues long. Germline V gene sequence: CDR1 PRHDT, CDR2 FYEKMQ (reference sequence). The CDR3 loop is CASSLGIDRESNEQFF. The part of the CDR3 DNA that was read is TGTGCCAGCAGCTTAGGCATAGACAGGGAGAGCAATGAG.

This clone was seen many times. The CDR3 is cut off 3 residues early in the read; its end comes from the germline J gene. The chain employs TRBV19 and TRBJ2-1, with TRBD2 matching 8 bases. The CDR3 has 14 amino acids. Germline V gives CDR1 LNHDA, CDR2 SQIVND (reference sequence). V lost 3 bases and J lost 3; bases outside the gene matches: 1. The CDR3 protein is CASSISGVYNEQFF. Incomplete CDR3 DNA: TGTGCCAGTAGTATTAGCGGGGTCTACAATGAG.

This clone was counted at least ten times. The read terminates 3 residues ahead of where the CDR3 ends, so the germline J gene completes it. This chain links TRBV28 with TRBJ2-4; 10 positions match TRBD2. The CDR3 totals 16 residues. The germline CDR1 and CDR2 sequences are MDHEN and SYDVKM. With V trimmed by 3 bases and J by 1 base, 3 bases remained unmatched. The sequenced CDR3 bases are TGTGCCAGCAGTTTCACGACTAGCGGGGCCAAAAACATT. Amino acids: CASSFTTSGAKNI. The whole CDR3 sequence is CASSFTTSGAKNIQYF. The full variable domain, with the rest looked up from reference TRBV28 and TRBJ2-4, is DVKVTQSSRYLVKRTGEKVFLECVQDMDHENMFWYRQDPGLGLRLIYFSYDVKMKEKGDIPEGYSVSREKKERFSLILESASTNQTSMYLCASSFTTSGAKNIQYFGAGTRLSVL.

This clone was observed many times. CDR3 DNA, as far as it was read: TGTGCCAGCAGTCCGCGACAGCAAAGCTATCTGGGGAACGGGAATGAG. Protein product: CASSPRQQSYLGNGNE. The whole CDR3 region reads CASSPRQQSYLGNGNEQFF. The V call is TRBV27, the J call TRBJ2-1; D possibly corresponds to TRBD1 (5 bases). The CDR3 end is not reached by the read, which stops 3 residues before it; the germline J gene fills it in. V was cut by 5 bases and J by 7 bases, with 30 bases left in between. The CDR3 is made up of 19 amino acids. Germline CDR1 and CDR2: MNHEY and SMNVEV (reference sequence).

This clone was seen many times. The observed sequence ends 3 residues before the CDR3 terminus, with the missing tail filled in from the germline J gene. The rearrangement uses TRBV2 and TRBJ2-2; D possibly corresponds to TRBD1 (6 bases). Germline-derived CDR1 and CDR2 are SNHLY and FYNNEI. The CDR3 runs 16 residues. Between the trimmed V and J ends, which lost 5 bases and 4 bases, there was a span of 17 bases. The CDR3 protein is CASSPWATGSTGELFF. The sequenced CDR3 bases are TGTGCCAGCAGTCCTTGGGCAACAGGGAGCACCGGGGAG.

This clone was seen ten or more times. The read stops 3 residues short of the end of the CDR3; the missing end is completed from the germline J gene. The rearrangement uses TRBV5-1 and TRBJ2-1, with D maybe TRBD2 (6 bases). CDR3 size: 16 residues. Trimming pared 4 bases from V and 3 bases from J, leaving 17 bases between. Germline CDR1 SGHRS, CDR2 YFSETQ. CDR3 DNA, as far as it was read: TGCGCCAGCAGCGAGTCTATCCCGCGGGACTACAATGAG. Translating it yields CASSESIPRDYNE. The full CDR3 reads CASSESIPRDYNEQFF.

The sample holds many counts of this clone. The read falls 3 residues short of the CDR3 end, and the missing part is taken from the germline J gene. The chain is built from TRBV4-1 and TRBJ2-7, with 9 bases fitting TRBD1. This CDR3 region has 16 residues. Trimming at V came to 6 bases and at J to 0 bases, leaving 9 bases not matched to a gene. The germline V gene has CDR1 MGHRA and CDR2 YSYEKL. The chain's CDR3 is CASSPTWTGVSYEQYF. Partial CDR3 DNA: TGCGCCAGCAGTCCAACATGGACAGGGGTCTCCTACGAG.

This clone was observed many times. The read finishes 3 residues shy of the CDR3 end, and the germline J gene is used to complete it. The chain couples TRBV20-1 to TRBJ2-1; TRBD1 matches 9 bases. This CDR3 spans 12 amino acids. In germline, CDR1 is DFQATT, CDR2 SNEGSKA (reference sequence). The V and J ends lost 7 bases and 8 bases, in that order; junction bases with no gene match: 6. CDR3 residues: CSVRQGDHEQFF. The CDR3 bases that were read are TGCAGTGTCCGACAGGGGGACCATGAG.

There are many counts of this clone. The read comes to an end 3 residues before the CDR3 does, leaving the germline J gene to fill in the end. The rearrangement links TRBV30 to TRBJ1-2, with TRBD1 as a possible D gene (5 bases). The CDR3 loop spans 13 amino acids. Trimming left V 4 bases short and J 5 bases short, with 14 bases between. Germline assignment: CDR1 GTSNPN and CDR2 SVGIG (reference sequence). The CDR3: CAWTRQNIYGYTF. CDR3 bases read: TGTGCCTGGACCCGACAGAATATATATGGC.

This clone came up many times. The CDR3 end lies 3 residues beyond the end of the read and is filled in from the germline J gene. The genes are TRBV19 and TRBJ1-4; 10 bases align to TRBD1. The germline V gene encodes CDR1 LNHDA and CDR2 SQIVND (reference sequence). V trimming: 3 bases; J trimming: 8 bases; junction bases outside the gene matches: 9. CDR3 length: 16 amino acids. CDR3: CASSIGSGTGEEKLFF. The sequenced CDR3 bases are TGTGCCAGTAGTATTGGATCTGGGACAGGGGAGGAAAAA.

This clone occurred many times. The read stops 3 residues short of the end of the CDR3; the missing end is completed from the germline J gene. J is TRBJ2-7 and V is TRBV6-2 or TRBV6-3; D might be TRBD1 (6 bases). CDR3 size: 14 residues. The germline V gene has CDR1 MNHEY and CDR2 SVGEGT. V was pared by 2 bases and J by 3 bases, with 11 bases between. The CDR3 reads CASSYPDRYYEQYF. Incomplete CDR3 DNA: TGTGCCAGCAGTTACCCCGACAGGTACTACGAG.